Below are 19 T cell receptor beta chains sequenced from a single sample in a study of metastatic and nonmetastatic thyroid tumors. The entire patient cohort was treatment-naive prior to thyroid surgery. TCRdb ran MiXCR on the PCR reads. The repertoire holds tens of thousands of clones, with 20% to 25% as singletons. Sequencing input: blood. These TCRs come from a male donor with papillary thyroid cancer or a benign thyroid nodule (not recorded which). Some clones in this sample may be carry-over from other donors' samples.

This clone has a count of ten or more. This chain uses TRBV12-3 or TRBV12-4 with TRBJ2-2; TRBD1 is a possible D gene (6 bases). V was pared by 5 bases and J by 1 base, with 8 bases between. This CDR3 comprises 14 residues. The CDR3 is CASSRDKNTGELFF. DNA for the CDR3: TGTGCCAGCAGTCGGGACAAGAACACCGGGGAGCTGTTTTTT.

This clone was recorded many times. The chain uses TRBV30 and TRBJ1-4; D not certain. Germline V gene data show CDR1 as GTSNPN and CDR2 as SVGIG (reference sequence). Between the trimmed V and J ends, which lost 0 bases and 4 bases, there was a span of 9 bases. This CDR3 is built from 14 residues. As DNA, the CDR3 is TGTGCCTGGAGTGTTTGGGGTAGTAATGAAAAACTGTTTTTT. Translating gives CAWSVWGSNEKLFF.

Many counts were recorded for this clone. Here the CDR3 DNA reads TGTGCCAGCAGTGAATCGGGGCCCCCTATAGGTGGCTACACCTTC. As protein: CASSESGPPIGGYTF. The chain has TRBV6-1 and TRBJ1-2; maybe TRBD1 (5 bases). The CDR3 has 15 amino acids. CDR1 and CDR2 (germline): MNHNS, SASEGT. V shed 2 bases and J shed 7 bases, with 17 bases lying between them.

As concerns this clone: The germline gene is not matched at one end of the junction; a read error may be the cause. This chain uses TRBV12-3 or TRBV12-4 with TRBJ2-7; 7 nucleotides agree with TRBD2. CDR3 length equals 15 residues. This CDR3 is CVSSEPSGGLYEQYF. As DNA, the CDR3 is TGTGTCAGCAGTGAACCTAGCGGAGGACTATACGAGCAGTACTTC.

V and J are TRBV6-2 or TRBV6-3 and TRBJ2-1; 9 bases fit TRBD2. V lost 9 bases, J lost 6 bases, and 15 bases stayed unmatched. Per germline, CDR1 MNHEY and CDR2 SVGEGT. CDR3 size: 16 residues. Here the CDR3 DNA reads TGTGCCAGTAGCTCCCCCGCGGGAGGGCCAGGCAATGAGCAGTTCTTC. It encodes CASSSPAGGPGNEQFF.

This clone showed up many times. This chain connects TRBV7-3 to TRBJ2-3; 7 nucleotides agree with TRBD2. The CDR3 covers 14 residues. CDR1 and CDR2 from the germline V gene are SGHTA and FQGTGA. Trimming at V came to 5 bases and at J to 2 bases, leaving 4 bases not matched to a gene. In DNA form, the CDR3 reads TGTGCCAGCAGCCCCCGGGGGGACACAGATACGCAGTATTTT. This gives the protein CASSPRGDTDTQYF.

The rearrangement links TRBV18 to TRBJ1-2, with 10 nucleotides matching TRBD1. The CDR3 runs to 15 residues. The J segment lost 5 bases and the V segment lost 3 bases, leaving 6 bases of the junction unmatched. CDR1 is KGHSH and CDR2 is LQKENI in the germline V gene. As DNA, the CDR3 is TGTGCCAGCTCACCTCGGGACAGGGGATCATATGGCTACACCTTC. Its protein is CASSPRDRGSYGYTF.

This clone occurred a few times. The chain combines TRBV6-1 with TRBJ2-7; a possible D gene is TRBD1 (6 bases). The CDR3 extends over 15 amino acids. V was pared by 5 bases and J by 1 base, with 15 bases between. Germline CDR1 and CDR2: MNHNS and SASEGT. The CDR3 spells CASSLYGTSSYEQYF. CDR3 sequence (DNA): TGTGCCAGCAGTCTGTACGGGACATCATCCTACGAGCAGTACTTC.

This clone appeared a few times. The genes are TRBV15 and TRBJ2-6; D gene ambiguous. Germline assignment: CDR1 LNHNV and CDR2 YYDKDF (reference sequence). V lost 1 base to trimming and J lost 0 bases, with 10 bases between them. The CDR3 spans 17 residues. The CDR3 region is CATSRADPISGANVLTF. CDR3 DNA sequence: TGTGCCACCAGCAGAGCCGACCCGATCTCTGGGGCCAACGTCCTGACTTTC.

For this clone: A much larger clone differs from this one at a single base, so this may be a read error. This CDR3 is also generated by other DNA sequences in the sample. The V gene is TRBV9, the J gene TRBJ2-3; D is possibly TRBD2 (5 bases). The CDR3 is 16 residues long. The germline V gene encodes CDR1 SGDLS and CDR2 YYNGEE. CDR3 sequence: CASSVKRSGVTDTQYF. The DNA for the CDR3 is TGTGCCAGCAGCGTAAAGCGGTCTGGTGTCACAGATACGCAGTATTTC. The whole variable domain, filled in from reference TRBV9 and TRBJ2-3, reads DSGVTQTPKHLITATGQRVTLRCSPRSGDLSVYWYQQSLDQGLQFLIQYYNGEERAKGNILERFSAQQFPDLHSELNLSSLELGDSALYFCASSVKRSGVTDTQYFGPGTRLTVL.

V gene TRBV28 combines with J gene TRBJ1-1; D possibly corresponds to TRBD1 (5 bases). The CDR3 has 14 residues. Germline V gene sequence: CDR1 MDHEN, CDR2 SYDVKM. V shed 5 bases and J shed 5 bases, with 15 bases lying between them. This CDR3 is CASSHGTLETEAFF. In DNA form, the CDR3 reads TGTGCCAGCAGTCACGGGACTCTGGAGACTGAAGCTTTCTTT.

This clone was seen only a few times. The chain couples TRBV6-1 to TRBJ2-3; no definite D call. Germline V gene sequence: CDR1 MNHNS, CDR2 SASEGT. The CDR3 has 14 residues. V was pared by 2 bases and J by 3 bases, with 9 bases between. CDR3 in DNA: TGTGCCAGCAGTGAACGGGCTGGTACAGATACGCAGTATTTT. This translates into CASSERAGTDTQYF.

In its sample, this clone was seen a few times. The junction shows a germline mismatch at one end, possibly a read error. The J gene is TRBJ2-2, the V gene TRBV9; possible D gene TRBD2, 6 bases. Per the germline V gene, CDR1 is SGDLS and CDR2 is YYNGEE. This CDR3 region has 15 residues. CDR3 bases: TGTGCCAGCAGCGTGGACGGGAGTACCACCGGGGAGCTGCTTTTT. Its translation is CASSVDGSTTGELLF.

This clone was detected many times. V is TRBV5-1 and J is TRBJ2-3, with D perhaps matching TRBD2 (6 bases). In germline, CDR1 is SGHRS, CDR2 YFSETQ. V was pared by 2 bases and J by 4 bases, with 14 bases between. The CDR3 consists of 15 residues. DNA for the CDR3: TGCGCCAGCAGCTTAACGGGAGTAAGGCCAGATACGCAGTATTTT. Translated: CASSLTGVRPDTQYF.

This clone was observed a few times. The chain has TRBV2 and TRBJ1-2; D gene unclear. The CDR3 sequence is 15 residues long. V was pared by 4 bases and J by 5 bases, with 17 bases between. Germline V lookup: CDR1 SNHLY, CDR2 FYNNEI. The CDR3 here is CASSGLGRTDYGYTF. CDR3 sequence (DNA): TGTGCCAGCAGTGGGTTGGGCAGGACGGATTATGGCTACACCTTC.

This clone appeared many times. The V call is TRBV20-1, the J call TRBJ2-5; 8 bases map to TRBD2. This CDR3 spans 14 amino acids. In germline, CDR1 is DFQATT, CDR2 SNEGSKA (reference sequence). Trimming removed 2 bases from V and 5 bases from J; junction bases left unmatched: 7. CDR3 loop: CSARKGSGGETQYF. Written as DNA, the CDR3 is TGCAGTGCTAGAAAAGGGTCGGGAGGGGAGACCCAGTACTTC.

This clone occurred many times. In DNA, the CDR3 is TGCGCCAGCAGCGGAGGAGACGGGTACTCCTACGAGCAGTACTTC. Translated: CASSGGDGYSYEQYF. The chain is built from TRBV5-1 and TRBJ2-7, with a tentative D call TRBD2 (5 bases). Trimming pared 4 bases from V and 0 bases from J, leaving 14 bases between. Per the germline V gene, CDR1 is SGHRS and CDR2 is YFSETQ. The length of the CDR3 is 15 residues.

The rearrangement uses TRBV20-1 and TRBJ2-3; 10 bases are a match to TRBD2. This CDR3 contains 15 residues. Germline V gene lookup returns CDR1 DFQATT and CDR2 SNEGSKA (reference sequence). J was trimmed by 6 bases and V by 6 bases; bases with no gene match: 12. CDR3 nucleotides: TGCAGTGCCACGAATCTAGCGGGAGTAGGGGATACGCAGTATTTT. As protein: CSATNLAGVGDTQYF.

This chain connects TRBV6-1 to TRBJ2-5; D may be TRBD1 or TRBD2 (6 bases each). V gave up 4 bases and J gave up 5 bases, with 23 bases separating them. From germline, CDR1 is MNHNS and CDR2 SASEGT. The CDR3 spans 17 residues. CDR3 residues: CASSGQSGEKGGETQYF. CDR3 coding DNA: TGTGCCAGCAGTGGCCAGTCCGGCGAAAAAGGGGGGGAGACCCAGTACTTC.